This T cell receptor (beta chain) emerged from a study of shared T cell receptors in the human thymus (dated by TCRdb to the early 2020s). With regard to the full study: The study investigated the way shared, self-reactive T-cell receptor alpha chains are produced in the human thymus.

As regards this clone: Which antigen it targets is not known. One base away there is no much larger clone; base qualities are not given.

The library was produced with the immunoSEQ multiplex PCR assay. TCRdb re-hosts the immuneACCESS table, in-frame sequences only. Its copies lack some clones; in the studies checked, an unresolved V gene accounts for under half of them, and the cause for the rest is not known. The sample profile shows 700,000 or so clones; over 75% of them were found once. The ten most abundant clones make up roughly 0.01% of the sample. The germline V gene yields SGDLS for CDR1 and YYNGEE for CDR2. V is pared back by 4 bases and J by 5 bases, with 15 bases lying between the germline termini. Including the terminal cysteine and phenylalanine, the CDR3 comprises 14 residues. Only CDR3 DNA remains: 42 bases, in frame from the first base. The data also belong to a second study, concerning human thymus T cells. The second investigation adds: Donors were immunologically healthy infants undergoing open corrective cardiac surgery for congenital heart defects in Finland. The thymus tissue came from surgical resects taken out during corrective cardiac surgery. Usage of V and J gene segments appeared to be biased in both the thymic and the peripheral blood repertoires. Highly overlapping thymic TCR repertoires among unrelated individuals were reported in the related research. The study characterized TCR alpha and beta repertoires from roughly 8 infant thymus samples and a few related peripheral blood samples. Donor ages ranging from roughly 6 to 250 days were recorded, and over 5 male and two female infants were included in the cohort. Thymocytes were freed from the tissue by mechanical means and kept at -70 degrees C as pellets of about 9-30 million cells. A QIAsymphony instrument was used to extract genomic DNA from frozen cell pellets. The immunoSEQ multiplex PCR assay was used to amplify the TCRB and TCRAD loci from a standardized quantity of quality-controlled genomic DNA. The amplicons spanned the V(D)J region and were long enough to cover the CDR3 and allow V and J genes to be identified. The commercial immunoSEQ service was used to sequence amplicons on an Illumina platform. Primer bias and sequencing errors were corrected as previously described, and TCRAD and TCRB definitions were based on the IMGT database. The repertoires were analysed using immunoSEQ Analyzer 3.0 and VDJTools for basic statistics, V/J segment usage, diversity estimates, rarefaction and pairwise overlap. Diversity was estimated with Chao1, ChaoE, Efron-Thisted, Shannon and inverse Simpson indices, and also on datasets down-sampled to the smallest sample. Repertoire overlap was assessed by strict matching of CDR3 nucleotide sequence, V gene and J gene, and clustering was done by Jaccard-based multidimensional scaling. On average, approximately 790,000 unique TCRB clonotypes were obtained from thymus samples, compared with about 84,000 from blood samples.

The specimen was thymocytes. This receptor was obtained from a girl under two years old with a congenital heart defect. Donor details come from another sample of the same person, matched by shared clones. The chain links TRBV9 with TRBJ2-5; perhaps TRBD1 is the D gene, with 6 bases matching. The nucleotide sequence reads TGTGCCAGCAGCCCAGGGGTTAACGGCGAGACCCAGTACTTC. This translates into CASSPGVNGETQYF.